This T cell receptor beta chain was retrieved from a study of T cell responses to AZD1222 COVID-19 vaccine. Clones were read by immunoSEQ multiplex PCR, and TCRdb kept only the in-frame ones, dropping some. The sample consists of 100,000 to 150,000 clones, about 85% of them appearing once. CDR1 is LNHDA, CDR2 SQIVND, per germline (reference sequence). V lost 2 bases and J lost 7, with 12 bases in between. There are 14 residues in the CDR3. This clone was detected once. The chain links TRBV19 to TRBJ1-5, with a tentative D call TRBD1 (6 bases). This material consisted of peripheral blood, taken 28 days after the second AZD1222 dose. The sequence was collected from an adult who received the AZD1222 COVID-19 vaccine. This CDR3 reads CASSIPGGGQPQHF. In nucleotides, the CDR3 is TGTGCCAGTAGTATACCTGGGGGCGGCCAGCCCCAGCATTTT.